Described below is a single T cell receptor beta chain sequence and its context. What it binds is unknown. These data come from a study of cytomegalovirus exposure and HLA in healthy donors. The primer mix had 60 Vbeta and 13 Jbeta primers. Using immunoSEQ multiplex PCR, the repertoire was profiled, and TCRdb retains in-frame clones only, with some absent. In total, the table holds roughly 200,000 clones. V was pared by 4 bases and J by 4 bases, with 14 bases between. This CDR3 region has 14 residues. Germline lookup yields CDR1 SNHLY and CDR2 FYNNEI. General study points: A later analysis showed that HLA-associated TCR beta chains had undergone more clonal expansion than equally common others.

The material sequenced was PBMCs. The clonotype comes from a man between 25 and 39 years old in good health and CMV-seronegative. This chain joins TRBV2 and TRBJ2-7; D ambiguous. In DNA, the CDR3 is TGTGCCAGCAGTGTTATTGAGAGGCGGTACGAGCAGTACTTC. Protein: CASSVIERRYEQYF.